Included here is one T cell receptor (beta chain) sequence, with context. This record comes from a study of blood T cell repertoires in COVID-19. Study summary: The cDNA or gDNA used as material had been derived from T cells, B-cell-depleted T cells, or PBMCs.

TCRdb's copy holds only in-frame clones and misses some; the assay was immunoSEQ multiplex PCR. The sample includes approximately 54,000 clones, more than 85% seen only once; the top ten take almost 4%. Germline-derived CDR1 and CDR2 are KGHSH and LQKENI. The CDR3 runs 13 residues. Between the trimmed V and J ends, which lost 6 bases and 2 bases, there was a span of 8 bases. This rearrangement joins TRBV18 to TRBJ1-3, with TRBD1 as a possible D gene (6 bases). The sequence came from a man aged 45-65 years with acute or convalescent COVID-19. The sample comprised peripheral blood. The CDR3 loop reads CASSGAAGNTIYF. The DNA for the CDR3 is TGTGCCAGCTCGGGGGCGGCTGGAAACACCATATATTTT.